The clone carrying this T cell receptor (beta chain) appeared many times. Its antigen is still unknown. This entry is derived from a study of neurological immune-mediated disorders. Regarding time point: longitudinal time-point 1 (baseline). From 2 million PBMCs stored at -80 C, the unsorted libraries were generated. The study's findings and limits: Private repertoires in all groups were suggested by the finding that expanded clones across subjects shared no CDR3 amino acid sequences.

The CDR3 loop spans 16 amino acids. Germline CDR1 and CDR2: SGHRS and YFSETQ. V lost 0 bases, J lost 5 bases, and 8 bases stayed unmatched. It was by 5'RACE with 10-nucleotide random UMIs that the cDNA was made. TCRdb ran MiXCR on the 5' RACE reads and lists one entry per CDR3 protein. This table holds tens of thousands of distinct CDR3 sequences, 10% to 13% found once. This chain joins TRBV5-1 and TRBJ2-7, with 10 positions matching TRBD2. Sequenced: PBMCs. The receptor was derived from a man aged 25 to 45 in good health. The chain's CDR3 is CASSLVASGSSDEQYF. For the CDR3, the DNA is TGCGCCAGCAGCTTGGTTGCTAGCGGGAGTTCCGACGAGCAGTACTTC.